This entry is about one TCR beta chain. The target antigen is unknown. The sample originates from a study of vaccination effects on CD4 cells after COVID-19. Expansion of antigen-specific CD4+ T cells with viral peptide pools was carried out by the ViraFEST assay before sequencing. CD4+ T cells were isolated after around 9 days of culture. SARS-CoV-2 infection was confirmed by PCR in the person between March and December 2020. Data came from immunoSEQ multiplex PCR; TCRdb stores just in-frame clones and leaves some out. The table lists about 27,000 clones, 77% of them singletons. The source is a human donor who had a prior SARS-CoV-2 infection. The sequencing here drew on CD4+ T cells from PBMCs cultured with HCoV-NL63 spike peptides, taken before COVID-19 vaccination.

CDR3 nucleotide sequence: TGTGCCAGCAGTCCAAAAAACCAGGCTCAGCCCCAGCATTTT. It specifies CASSPKNQAQPQHF. The V gene is TRBV28, the J gene TRBJ1-5; D unclear. Trimming left V 5 bases short and J 6 bases short, with 14 bases between. This CDR3 has 14 amino acids. The germline gives CDR1 MDHEN, CDR2 SYDVKM.